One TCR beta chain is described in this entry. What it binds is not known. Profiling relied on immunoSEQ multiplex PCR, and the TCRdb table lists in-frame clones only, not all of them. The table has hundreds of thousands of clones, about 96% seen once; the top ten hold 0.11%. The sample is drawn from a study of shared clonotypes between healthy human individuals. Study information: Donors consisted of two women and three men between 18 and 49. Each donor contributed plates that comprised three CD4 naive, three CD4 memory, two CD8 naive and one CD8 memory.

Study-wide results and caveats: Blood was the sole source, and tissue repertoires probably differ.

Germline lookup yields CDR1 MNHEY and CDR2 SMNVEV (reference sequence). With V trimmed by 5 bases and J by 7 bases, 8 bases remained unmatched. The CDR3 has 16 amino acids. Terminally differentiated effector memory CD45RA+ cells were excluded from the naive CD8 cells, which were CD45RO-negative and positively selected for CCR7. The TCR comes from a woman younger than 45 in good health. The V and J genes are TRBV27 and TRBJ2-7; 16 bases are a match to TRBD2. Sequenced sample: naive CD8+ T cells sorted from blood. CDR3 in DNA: TGTGCCAGCAGTCCAGGGACTAGCGGGAGGGCACGAGAGCAGTACTTC. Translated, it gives CASSPGTSGRAREQYF.